What follows are 21 T cell receptor beta chains derived from one specimen sequenced in a study of beta chain features in type 1 diabetes. Sequencing targeted expressed TCRB transcripts, as all isolated RNA had been reverse transcribed. Data came from immunoSEQ multiplex PCR; TCRdb stores just in-frame clones and leaves some out. The table has about 470,000 clones, roughly 31% seen once; the top ten hold about 0.06%. The sequencing sample was made of naive CD4+ T cells from blood. These receptor sequences come from a young man in good health.

This clone has a single count. The V and J genes are TRBV6-5 and TRBJ1-1; a weak D match, TRBD1 (5 bases). The germline V gene encodes CDR1 MNHEY and CDR2 SVGAGI. The CDR3 covers 11 residues. V lost 9 bases and J lost 11, with 16 bases in between. The DNA for the CDR3 is TGTGCCAGTTCCAAGGGGTTGGTCGCTTTCTTT. Protein product: CASSKGLVAFF.

About this clone: Additional DNA sequences in this sample encode the identical CDR3. The V call is TRBV7-2, the J call TRBJ2-5; 8 positions agree with TRBD1. The V gene end was trimmed by 3 bases and the J gene end by 3 bases; junction bases not matched to a gene: 0. Germline V gives CDR1 SGHTA, CDR2 FQGNSA. This CDR3 is 13 amino acids long. The CDR3 spells CASSLDREETQYF. For the CDR3, the DNA is TGTGCCAGCAGCTTGGACAGGGAAGAGACCCAGTACTTC.

The chain combines TRBV5-4 with TRBJ2-1, with TRBD2 matching over 14 bases. This CDR3 has 16 amino acids. The V gene end was trimmed by 4 bases and the J gene end by 10 bases; junction bases not matched to a gene: 10. Germline CDR1 SGHNT, CDR2 YYREEE (reference sequence). The CDR3 DNA is TGTGCCAGCAGCATAGGGACTAGCGGGAGAGGGGAGGAGCAGTTCTTC. As protein: CASSIGTSGRGEEQFF.

The sample holds a few counts of this clone. The chain carries TRBV9 and TRBJ2-6, with D maybe TRBD2 (5 bases). V was cut by 6 bases and J by 0 bases, with 13 bases left in between. CDR3 length: 16 amino acids. The germline V gene has CDR1 SGDLS and CDR2 YYNGEE. This CDR3 reads CASTAHSGSGANVLTF. In DNA form, the CDR3 reads TGTGCCAGCACCGCTCACAGCGGCTCTGGGGCCAACGTCCTGACTTTC. Looking up the rest from reference TRBV9 and TRBJ2-6 gives the full variable domain: DSGVTQTPKHLITATGQRVTLRCSPRSGDLSVYWYQQSLDQGLQFLIQYYNGEERAKGNILERFSAQQFPDLHSELNLSSLELGDSALYFCASTAHSGSGANVLTFGAGSRLTVL.

This clone was detected only a few times. The sample carries other DNA sequences with the same CDR3. This chain connects TRBV29-1 to TRBJ1-2; a weak D match, TRBD1 (5 bases). CDR1 is SQVTM and CDR2 is ANQGSEA in the germline V gene. The CDR3 is 11 residues long. Trimming removed 4 bases at V and 2 bases at J, with 5 bases between. The CDR3 reads CSVAGNYGYTF. The DNA for the CDR3 is TGCAGCGTTGCAGGGAACTATGGCTACACCTTC.

CDR3 nucleotide sequence: TGTGCCATCAGTGGGCAGGACACCGGGGAGCTGTTTTTT. It specifies CAISGQDTGELFF. The V call is TRBV10-3, the J call TRBJ2-2; no reliable D call. Germline lookup yields CDR1 ENHRY and CDR2 SYGVKD. This CDR3 region has 13 residues. With 4 bases removed from V and 3 bases from J, the gap between germline ends came to 6 bases.

This chain joins TRBV30 and TRBJ2-1; 11 bases fit TRBD2. The V segment lost 2 bases and the J segment 10 bases; nucleotides outside the gene matches: 7. The germline CDR1 and CDR2 sequences are GTSNPN and SVGIG (reference sequence). This CDR3 spans 14 amino acids. CDR3 region: CAWSTRLAGGEQFF. The CDR3 coding sequence is TGTGCCTGGAGTACTCGGCTAGCGGGAGGCGAGCAGTTCTTC.

The chain links TRBV15 to TRBJ2-4; perhaps TRBD2 as D (5 bases). This CDR3 has 14 amino acids. Looked up from germline, CDR1 is LNHNV and CDR2 is YYDKDF (reference sequence). V lost 0 bases and J lost 6, with 9 bases in between. The CDR3 sequence is CATSRELGVNIQYF. DNA of the CDR3: TGTGCCACCAGCAGAGAACTAGGAGTAAACATTCAGTACTTC.

This chain connects TRBV29-1 to TRBJ2-2, with D possibly TRBD2 on 6 matching bases. Germline-derived CDR1 and CDR2 are SQVTM and ANQGSEA. This CDR3 is built from 14 residues. V lost 4 bases and J lost 5, with 14 bases in between. The CDR3 DNA reads as TGCAGCGTTGTTGGCGGGATATCGACCGGGGAGCTGTTTTTT. As protein: CSVVGGISTGELFF.

Notes on this clone: Additional DNA sequences in this sample encode the identical CDR3. The chain combines TRBV29-1 with TRBJ2-2; possibly TRBD1 for D (6 bases). This CDR3 contains 12 residues. V was clipped by 6 bases and J by 6 bases, with 11 bases between them. Germline V gene data show CDR1 as SQVTM and CDR2 as ANQGSEA. CDR3 protein: CSVGRGSGELFF. Here the CDR3 DNA reads TGCAGCGTGGGAAGGGGGTCCGGGGAGCTGTTTTTT.

This clone turned up a few times. The J gene is TRBJ2-2, the V gene TRBV30; TRBD2 matches 10 bases. CDR1 and CDR2 from the germline V gene are GTSNPN and SVGIG (reference sequence). V was pared by 4 bases and J by 0 bases, with 8 bases of the junction left unmatched. This CDR3 has 17 amino acids. The CDR3 sequence is CAWNNWLAGANTGELFF. The CDR3 DNA is TGTGCCTGGAATAATTGGCTAGCGGGGGCGAACACCGGGGAGCTGTTTTTT.

This clone was detected only once. This chain uses TRBV7-2 with TRBJ2-7, with TRBD2 matching over 10 bases. This CDR3 is built from 16 residues. The germline V gene has CDR1 SGHTA and CDR2 FQGNSA. Germline trimming cut 2 bases from V and 7 bases from J; bases unmatched to any gene: 11. The CDR3 spells CASSLMGSSGSYEQYF. CDR3 bases: TGTGCCAGCAGCTTAATGGGGTCTAGCGGGAGTTATGAGCAGTACTTC.

This chain joins TRBV30 and TRBJ1-4; D may be TRBD1 (6 bases). The CDR3 is made up of 14 amino acids. V was shortened by 1 base and J by 5 bases, with 11 bases between the two germline ends. Germline V gene sequence: CDR1 GTSNPN, CDR2 SVGIG (reference sequence). CDR3 nucleotides: TGTGCCTGGAGTGATGGCAGGGGAAATGAAAAACTGTTTTTT. It is translated as CAWSDGRGNEKLFF.

The CDR3 DNA follows: TGTGCCAGCAGCTTAGCGGGCACGAAAGAGGATACGCAGTATTTT. Protein sequence: CASSLAGTKEDTQYF. The rearrangement joins TRBV7-9 to TRBJ2-3; D not certain. In germline, CDR1 is SEHNR, CDR2 FQNEAQ (reference sequence). The CDR3 is 15 amino acids. The V end was cut by 0 bases, the J end by 6 bases, with 13 bases between.

V gene TRBV29-1 combines with J gene TRBJ2-2; a weak D match, TRBD2 (6 bases). Trimming removed 3 bases from V and 7 bases from J, with 9 bases in between. The CDR3 length is 12 residues. From germline, CDR1 is SQVTM and CDR2 ANQGSEA. The CDR3 nucleotides are TGCAGCGTTGATAGGGGAGGCGGGGAGCTGTTTTTT. This sequence encodes CSVDRGGGELFF.

There are a few counts of this clone. This sequence joins TRBV30 and TRBJ1-2; D may be TRBD1 (5 bases). Germline V lookup: CDR1 GTSNPN, CDR2 SVGIG (reference sequence). V was shortened by 0 bases and J by 7 bases, with 12 bases between the two germline ends. CDR3 length: 13 residues. In DNA form, the CDR3 reads TGTGCCTGGAGTGTAGCCAGGGATGCTGGCTACACCTTC. As protein: CAWSVARDAGYTF.

The chain links TRBV4-3 to TRBJ2-7; TRBD2 agrees at 11 bases. The CDR3 totals 16 residues. The germline gives CDR1 LGHNA, CDR2 YSLEER. Losses at the gene ends were 4 bases for V and 2 bases for J; bases not matched to a gene: 7. In nucleotides, the CDR3 is TGCGCCAGCAGCCCCCGTTTGACTAGCGGGACCTACGAGCAGTACTTC. Translation gives CASSPRLTSGTYEQYF.

The sample holds a few counts of this clone. The chain joins TRBV4-1 to TRBJ2-1; D might be TRBD1 (5 bases). Germline CDR1 is MGHRA and CDR2 is YSYEKL. The CDR3 contains 15 residues. The V gene lost 4 bases and the J gene lost 9 bases, with 19 bases spanning the gap. CDR3: CASSRIIPGRGEQFF. DNA for the CDR3: TGCGCCAGCAGCCGAATCATTCCTGGAAGGGGTGAGCAGTTCTTC.

This chain connects TRBV7-3 to TRBJ2-1; TRBD2 matches 10 bases. V trimming: 1 base; J trimming: 9 bases; junction bases outside the gene matches: 6. This CDR3 is 15 amino acids long. CDR1 is SGHTA and CDR2 is FQGTGA in the germline V gene. DNA for the CDR3: TGTGCCAGCAGCTTAAGCCTAGCGGGAGTCGGTGAGCAGTTCTTC. Residues: CASSLSLAGVGEQFF. Variable domain in full (rest from reference TRBV7-3 and TRBJ2-1): GAGVSQTPSNKVTEKGKYVELRCDPISGHTALYWYRQSLGQGPEFLIYFQGTGAADDSGLPNDRFFAVRPEGSVSTLKIQRTERGDSAVYLCASSLSLAGVGEQFFGPGTRLTVL.

This clone was seen only a few times. The V call is TRBV7-9, the J call TRBJ2-1; TRBD2 matches 9 bases. The V gene's germline CDR1 is SEHNR and CDR2 FQNEAQ (reference sequence). This CDR3 has 14 residues. V trimming: 3 bases; J trimming: 7 bases; junction bases outside the gene matches: 4. CDR3 in DNA: TGTGCCAGCAGCTTGCGGGAGGGGTGGAATGAGCAGTTCTTC. This sequence encodes CASSLREGWNEQFF.

This clone appeared a single time. The chain uses TRBV30 and TRBJ2-3, with 7 bases matching TRBD1. The CDR3 runs to 15 residues. J was trimmed by 2 bases and V by 4 bases; bases with no gene match: 9. The germline CDR1 and CDR2 sequences are GTSNPN and SVGIG (reference sequence). The CDR3 bases are TGTGCCTGGATATTTGAGACAGGGTACACAGATACGCAGTATTTT. Translating gives CAWIFETGYTDTQYF. The variable domain in full, completed from reference TRBV30 and TRBJ2-3, reads SQTIHQWPATLVQPVGSPLSLECTVEGTSNPNLYWYRQAAGRGLQLLFYSVGIGQISSEVPQNLSASRPQDRQFILSSKKLLLSDSGFYLCAWIFETGYTDTQYFGPGTRLTVL.